The 28 T cell receptor beta chains reported below all come from one sample, sequenced in a study of cytomegalovirus exposure and HLA in healthy donors. The PCR had 60 Vbeta and 13 Jbeta primers. Profiling relied on immunoSEQ multiplex PCR, and the TCRdb table lists in-frame clones only, not all of them. The data show 150,000 to 200,000 clones, about 90% seen once. Material for sequencing was PBMCs. These TCRs come from a girl in the first two years of life in good health and CMV-seronegative.

V usage is TRBV4-1 and J usage is TRBJ2-1; D possibly corresponds to TRBD2 (6 bases). The CDR3 has 17 amino acids. Trimming took off 4 bases at V and 7 bases at J, with 23 bases between the two ends. Germline V gene data show CDR1 as MGHRA and CDR2 as YSYEKL. CDR3 sequence (DNA): TGCGCCAGCAGCCTGACCCCCGGGGCGGGGTGGGAAAATGAGCAGTTCTTC. Its translation: CASSLTPGAGWENEQFF.

V and J are TRBV2 and TRBJ2-6; TRBD1 matches 8 bases. Germline values: CDR1 SNHLY, CDR2 FYNNEI. V lost 5 bases, J lost 2 bases, and 2 bases stayed unmatched. The CDR3 is 15 residues long. As DNA, the CDR3 is TGTGCCAGCAGTTCGGACAGGGCTGGGGCCAACGTCCTGACTTTC. It codes for CASSSDRAGANVLTF.

In this sample, this clone turned up once. V usage is TRBV7-2 and J usage is TRBJ2-7; 8 bases match TRBD1. Germline-derived CDR1 and CDR2 are SGHTA and FQGNSA. The CDR3 consists of 14 residues. Losses at the gene ends were 1 base for V and 3 bases for J; bases not matched to a gene: 2. The chain's CDR3 is CASSLVGTGYEQYF. CDR3 nucleotides: TGTGCCAGCAGCTTAGTTGGGACAGGCTACGAGCAGTACTTC.

V is TRBV4-1 and J is TRBJ2-5; 9 bases are a match to TRBD2. V lost 1 base to trimming and J lost 0 bases; unmatched junction nucleotides: 6. This CDR3 region has 17 residues. The germline CDR1 and CDR2 sequences are MGHRA and YSYEKL. The CDR3 coding sequence is TGCGCCAGCAGCCAAGCTTGGCGGGGGGGCGACCAAGAGACCCAGTACTTC. Its protein product is CASSQAWRGGDQETQYF.

In the case of this clone: The germline gene is not matched at one end of the junction; a read error may be the cause. This chain links TRBV7-2 with TRBJ1-3, with 7 bases that match TRBD1. The germline V gene encodes CDR1 SGHTA and CDR2 FQGNSA. The CDR3 sequence is 14 residues long. The CDR3 DNA reads TGTGCCAGCAGCTTAGGGACAACAGGGGCCCCTAGGATTTTT. Translated, it gives CASSLGTTGAPRIF.

This chain uses TRBV7-8 with TRBJ2-3; 7 positions match TRBD2. Unmatched junction bases numbered 15, after V lost 5 bases and J lost 4 bases. The CDR3 is made up of 17 amino acids. Germline assignment: CDR1 SGHVS and CDR2 FQNEAQ. CDR3 region: CASSARGSGSGADTQYF. The CDR3 region has the DNA TGTGCCAGCAGCGCTCGGGGTAGCGGGTCGGGGGCAGATACGCAGTATTTT.

The gene calls are TRBV6-5 and TRBJ1-1; D unresolved. This CDR3 has 14 amino acids. Trimming left V 5 bases short and J 4 bases short, with 14 bases between. The germline CDR1 and CDR2 sequences are MNHEY and SVGAGI. CDR3 amino acids: CASSNQVGTTEAFF. The CDR3 coding sequence is TGTGCCAGCAGTAATCAGGTCGGTACCACTGAAGCTTTCTTT.

CDR3 coding DNA: TGTGCCTGGAGTGTGGGCACTAGGGAAGAGACCCAGTACTTC. Its protein product is CAWSVGTREETQYF. J is TRBJ2-5 and V is TRBV30, with D perhaps matching TRBD2 (5 bases). This CDR3 region has 14 residues. Germline V gene data show CDR1 as GTSNPN and CDR2 as SVGIG (reference sequence). V lost 0 bases, J lost 3 bases, and 11 bases lay in between.

This clone was observed a few times. This chain connects TRBV30 to TRBJ2-2; TRBD2 matches at 7 bases. Looked up from germline, CDR1 is GTSNPN and CDR2 is SVGIG (reference sequence). The CDR3 spans 13 residues. The junction had 3 bases not matched to a gene; V was cut back by 3 bases and J by 5 bases. The CDR3 sequence is CAWSQLATGELFF. The CDR3, as DNA: TGTGCCTGGAGCCAACTAGCGACCGGGGAGCTGTTTTTT.

The chain is built from TRBV7-9 and TRBJ2-3, with 9 bases matching TRBD2. There are 15 residues in the CDR3. CDR1 is SEHNR, CDR2 FQNEAQ, per germline (reference sequence). V lost 7 bases, J lost 2 bases, and 7 bases stayed unmatched. The CDR3 region has the DNA TGTGCCAGCACCCATAGCGGGGGTAACACAGATACGCAGTATTTT. It codes for CASTHSGGNTDTQYF.

Note on this clone: Germline is not matched at one junction end, which may reflect a read error. This rearrangement joins TRBV7-9 to TRBJ2-7; tentatively, D is TRBD1 (6 bases). Germline V gene lookup returns CDR1 SEHNR and CDR2 FQNEAQ (reference sequence). This CDR3 has 15 amino acids. The CDR3 sequence: CSSSSYREVGYEQYF. CDR3 coding DNA: TGTTCCAGCAGCTCGTACAGGGAAGTCGGCTACGAGCAGTACTTC.

V is TRBV30 and J is TRBJ1-5; TRBD1 is a possible D gene (5 bases). This CDR3 region has 13 residues. The germline gives CDR1 GTSNPN, CDR2 SVGIG (reference sequence). Trimming took off 0 bases at V and 4 bases at J, with 7 bases between the two ends. Here the CDR3 DNA reads TGTGCCTGGAGTGTAGGGGTGAATCAGCCCCAGCATTTT. Protein product: CAWSVGVNQPQHF.

The CDR3, as DNA: TGTGCCAGCAGCTTGGCGGGTGGGGATACGCAGTATTTT. Its translation: CASSLAGGDTQYF. The rearrangement joins TRBV5-4 to TRBJ2-3, with D unresolved. The germline gives CDR1 SGHNT, CDR2 YYREEE (reference sequence). This CDR3 is 13 amino acids long. The V end lost 0 bases, the J end lost 6 bases, and 8 bases lay between the germline ends.

The chain employs TRBV10-3 and TRBJ2-1; maybe TRBD2 (6 bases). The germline gives CDR1 ENHRY, CDR2 SYGVKD. There are 16 residues in the CDR3. Trimming took off 0 bases at V and 3 bases at J, with 12 bases between the two ends. The CDR3 DNA follows: TGTGCCATCAGTGAGTCGGGGCTAGCGTTCTACAATGAGCAGTTCTTC. Protein: CAISESGLAFYNEQFF.

The CDR3 DNA reads as TGTGCCACCAGCAGAGCTTTTTCGGGCCGAGACAGGGGATACTCTGGAAACACCATATATTTT. Amino acids: CATSRAFSGRDRGYSGNTIYF. The chain recombines TRBV15 with TRBJ1-3, with 8 bases fitting TRBD1. The V gene's germline CDR1 is LNHNV and CDR2 YYDKDF (reference sequence). The CDR3 has 21 amino acids. Trimming cost V 1 base and J 0 bases; bases outside gene matches: 17.

The chain links TRBV25-1 to TRBJ2-1; D is perhaps TRBD1 (6 bases). The CDR3 covers 14 residues. Germline-derived CDR1 and CDR2 are MGHDK and SYGVNS. Trimming stripped 5 bases from V and 3 bases from J, with 11 bases between. For the CDR3, the DNA is TGTGCCAGCAGTAGCTGGACAGACTACAATGAGCAGTTCTTC. This gives the protein CASSSWTDYNEQFF.

The chain combines TRBV6-1 with TRBJ2-2, with 9 bases aligning to TRBD2. The germline V gene encodes CDR1 MNHNS and CDR2 SASEGT. The CDR3 totals 16 residues. The junction had 8 bases not matched to a gene; V was cut back by 2 bases and J by 7 bases. The CDR3: CASSERASGNIGELFF. The CDR3 bases are TGTGCCAGCAGTGAAAGGGCTAGCGGGAATATCGGGGAGCTGTTTTTT.

This sequence joins TRBV6-6 and TRBJ1-4; the match to TRBD1 covers 8 bases. The CDR3 runs 13 residues. Germline assignment: CDR1 MNHNY and CDR2 SVGAGI (reference sequence). The junction had 5 bases not matched to a gene; V was cut back by 7 bases and J by 7 bases. The CDR3 DNA is TGTGCCAGCATGCCCAGGGGGCTTGAAAAACTGTTTTTT. Translation: CASMPRGLEKLFF.

The chain combines TRBV4-3 with TRBJ2-1; the match to TRBD1 covers 9 bases. The CDR3 spans 18 residues. The ends lost 4 bases at V and 5 bases at J; junction bases unmatched: 15. Germline V lookup: CDR1 LGHNA, CDR2 YSLEER. DNA of the CDR3: TGCGCCAGCAGCCGCGGACAAGCAGGACAGGGGATTAACAATGAGCAGTTCTTC. This gives the protein CASSRGQAGQGINNEQFF.

The chain is built from TRBV4-1 and TRBJ1-6; D possibly corresponds to TRBD1 (5 bases). Trimming removed 2 bases from V and 6 bases from J, with 14 bases in between. The CDR3 contains 16 residues. Looked up from germline, CDR1 is MGHRA and CDR2 is YSYEKL. For the CDR3, the DNA is TGCGCCAGCAGCCAACCATTTCGACAGCCTAATTCACCCCTCCACTTT. This sequence encodes CASSQPFRQPNSPLHF.

The rearrangement uses TRBV9 and TRBJ2-2, with TRBD2 as a possible D gene (6 bases). Trimming took 3 bases from V and 3 from J, leaving 18 bases between them. This CDR3 region has 17 residues. CDR1 and CDR2 (germline): SGDLS, YYNGEE. The CDR3 spells CASSAQPGDGDTGELFF. The CDR3 DNA reads as TGTGCCAGCAGCGCCCAACCGGGGGACGGGGACACCGGGGAGCTGTTTTTT.

The chain carries TRBV4-2 and TRBJ2-3; the match to TRBD2 covers 10 bases. This CDR3 comprises 15 residues. The germline gives CDR1 LGHNA, CDR2 YNFKEQ. Losses at the gene ends were 4 bases for V and 2 bases for J; bases not matched to a gene: 3. CDR3 sequence reads: CASSLSGGNTDTQYF. The CDR3, as DNA: TGTGCCAGCAGCCTTAGCGGGGGGAACACAGATACGCAGTATTTT.

The chain links TRBV30 to TRBJ1-1; TRBD1 is a possible D gene (6 bases). The CDR3 sequence is 14 residues long. CDR1 GTSNPN and CDR2 SVGIG come from the germline V gene (reference sequence). The V end lost 2 bases, the J end lost 5 bases, and 15 bases lay between the germline ends. CDR3 nucleotides: TGTGCCTGGAGTTTTGACAGGCAGGGGACTGAAGCTTTCTTT. This codes for CAWSFDRQGTEAFF. The full variable domain, its missing parts supplied by reference TRBV30 and TRBJ1-1, is SQTIHQWPATLVQPVGSPLSLECTVEGTSNPNLYWYRQAAGRGLQLLFYSVGIGQISSEVPQNLSASRPQDRQFILSSKKLLLSDSGFYLCAWSFDRQGTEAFFGQGTRLTVV.

The chain employs TRBV2 and TRBJ2-3; no reliable D call. Germline CDR1 reads SNHLY; CDR2 reads FYNNEI. Trimming took 2 bases from V and 7 from J, leaving 4 bases between them. The CDR3 runs to 11 residues. CDR3 nucleotide sequence: TGTGCCAGCAGTGAACGTAATACGCAGTATTTT. It translates to CASSERNTQYF.

The V call is TRBV11-2, the J call TRBJ2-7, with D uncertain. The CDR3 consists of 12 residues. V gave up 1 base and J gave up 3 bases, with 4 bases separating them. CDR1 and CDR2 (germline): SGHAT, FQNNGV. CDR3 region: CASSLGHYEQYF. In DNA, the CDR3 is TGTGCCAGCAGCTTAGGACACTACGAGCAGTACTTC. Full variable domain (rest looked up from reference TRBV11-2 and TRBJ2-7): EAGVAQSPRYKIIEKRQSVAFWCNPISGHATLYWYQQILGQGPKLLIQFQNNGVVDDSQLPKDRFSAERLKGVDSTLKIQPAKLEDSAVYLCASSLGHYEQYFGPGTRLTVT.

J is TRBJ2-1 and V is TRBV7-2; TRBD2 agrees at 10 bases. CDR1 and CDR2 from the germline V gene are SGHTA and FQGNSA. V dropped 3 bases and J dropped 7; count of bases not matched to a gene: 18. CDR3 length: 19 amino acids. The DNA for the CDR3 is TGTGCCAGCAGCTTCTTTGGGGGGTTGAGTAGCGGGAGGTGGAATGAGCAGTTCTTC. Amino acids: CASSFFGGLSSGRWNEQFF.

This clone showed up just once. The chain employs TRBV5-1 and TRBJ1-4, with D uncertain. This CDR3 spans 14 amino acids. V lost 4 bases, J lost 0 bases, and 7 bases lay in between. Germline values: CDR1 SGHRS, CDR2 YFSETQ. The CDR3: CASSPQTTNEKLFF. The CDR3, as DNA: TGCGCCAGCAGCCCCCAAACAACTAATGAAAAACTGTTTTTT. The variable domain in full, with the rest retrieved from reference TRBV5-1 and TRBJ1-4, is KAGVTQTPRYLIKTRGQQVTLSCSPISGHRSVSWYQQTPGQGLQFLFEYFSETQRNKGNFPGRFSGRQFSNSRSEMNVSTLELGDSALYLCASSPQTTNEKLFFGSGTQLSVL.

The chain links TRBV30 to TRBJ2-5, with 8 nucleotides matching TRBD2. V lost 4 bases to trimming and J lost 5 bases; unmatched junction nucleotides: 12. Germline V lookup: CDR1 GTSNPN, CDR2 SVGIG (reference sequence). The CDR3 sequence is 15 residues long. CDR3 in DNA: TGTGCCTGGACCTCACTCGGGGGGGCGGGTGAGACCCAGTACTTC. It codes for CAWTSLGGAGETQYF.